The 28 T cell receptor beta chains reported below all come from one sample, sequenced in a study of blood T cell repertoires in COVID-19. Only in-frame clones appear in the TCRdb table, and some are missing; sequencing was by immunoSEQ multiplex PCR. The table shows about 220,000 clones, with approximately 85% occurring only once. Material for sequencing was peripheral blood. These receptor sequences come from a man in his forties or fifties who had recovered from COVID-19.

The CDR3: CASSVPGLAGGVSQFF. The CDR3, as DNA: TGTGCCAGCAGCGTCCCGGGACTAGCGGGAGGGGTCTCTCAGTTCTTC. The chain couples TRBV7-2 to TRBJ2-1; 16 bases agree with TRBD2. The CDR3 contains 16 residues. Germline V CDR1 and CDR2: SGHTA, FQGNSA. With 5 bases clipped from V and 13 bases from J, the junction kept 11 bases outside the gene matches.

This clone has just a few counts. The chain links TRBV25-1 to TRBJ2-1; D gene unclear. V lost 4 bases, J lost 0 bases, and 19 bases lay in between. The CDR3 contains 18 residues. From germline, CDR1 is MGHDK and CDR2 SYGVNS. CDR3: CASSAHPGVSSSYNEQFF. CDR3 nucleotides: TGTGCCAGCAGTGCGCACCCCGGAGTGTCGAGCTCCTACAATGAGCAGTTCTTC.

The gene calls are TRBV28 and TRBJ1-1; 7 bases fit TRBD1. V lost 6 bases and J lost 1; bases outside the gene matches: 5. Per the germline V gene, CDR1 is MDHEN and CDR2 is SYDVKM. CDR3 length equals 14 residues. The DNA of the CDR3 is TGTGCCAGCAGGCCTACAGGGGCGAACACTGAAGCTTTCTTT. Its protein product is CASRPTGANTEAFF.

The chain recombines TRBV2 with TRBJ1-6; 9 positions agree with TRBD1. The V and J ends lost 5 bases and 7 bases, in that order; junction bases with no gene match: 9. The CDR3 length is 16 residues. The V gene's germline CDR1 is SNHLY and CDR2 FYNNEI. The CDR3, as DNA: TGTGCCAGCAGTTTAACCGGGACAGGGAGAAATTCACCCCTCCACTTT. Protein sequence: CASSLTGTGRNSPLHF.

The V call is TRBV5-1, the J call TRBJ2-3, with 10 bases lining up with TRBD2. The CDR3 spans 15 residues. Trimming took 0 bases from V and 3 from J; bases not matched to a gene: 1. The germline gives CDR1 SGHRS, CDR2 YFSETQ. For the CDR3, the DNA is TGCGCCAGCAGCTTGGAACTAGCGGGGACAGATACGCAGTATTTT. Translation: CASSLELAGTDTQYF. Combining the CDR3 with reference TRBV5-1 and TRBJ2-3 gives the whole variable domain KAGVTQTPRYLIKTRGQQVTLSCSPISGHRSVSWYQQTPGQGLQFLFEYFSETQRNKGNFPGRFSGRQFSNSRSEMNVSTLELGDSALYLCASSLELAGTDTQYFGPGTRLTVL.

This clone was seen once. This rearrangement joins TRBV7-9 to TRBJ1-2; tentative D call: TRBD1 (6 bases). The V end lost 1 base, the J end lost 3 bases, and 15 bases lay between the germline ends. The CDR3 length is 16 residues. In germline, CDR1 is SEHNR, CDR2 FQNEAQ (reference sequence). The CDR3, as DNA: TGTGCCAGCAGCTTAGATATTGGCAGGGGTGACTATGGCTACACCTTC. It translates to CASSLDIGRGDYGYTF.

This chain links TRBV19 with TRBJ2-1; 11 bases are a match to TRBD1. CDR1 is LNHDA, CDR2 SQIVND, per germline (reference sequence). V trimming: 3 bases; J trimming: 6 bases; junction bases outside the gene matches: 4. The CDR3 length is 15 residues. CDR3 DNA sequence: TGTGCCAGTAGTATGGGGGGGACAGGGGGCAATGAGCAGTTCTTC. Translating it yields CASSMGGTGGNEQFF.

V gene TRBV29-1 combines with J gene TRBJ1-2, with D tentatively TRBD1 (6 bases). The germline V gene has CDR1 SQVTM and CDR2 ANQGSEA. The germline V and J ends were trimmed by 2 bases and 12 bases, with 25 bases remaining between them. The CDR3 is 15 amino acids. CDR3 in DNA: TGCAGCGTTGAAATCGACGCGGGGGCGCATTGGGCCGACACCTTC. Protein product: CSVEIDAGAHWADTF. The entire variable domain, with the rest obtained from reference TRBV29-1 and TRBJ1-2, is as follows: SAVISQKPSRDICQRGTSLTIQCQVDSQVTMMFWYRQQPGQSLTLIATANQGSEATYESGFVIDKFPISRPNLTFSTLTVSNMSPEDSSIYLCSVEIDAGAHWADTFGSGTRLTVV.

The CDR3 sequence is CASSLAGLNQPQHF. CDR3 nucleotides: TGTGCCAGCAGCTTAGCAGGACTCAATCAGCCCCAGCATTTT. This sequence joins TRBV7-2 and TRBJ1-5, with no clear D. The V gene's germline CDR1 is SGHTA and CDR2 FQGNSA. The CDR3 extends over 14 amino acids. Trimming removed 0 bases from V and 3 bases from J, with 6 bases in between.

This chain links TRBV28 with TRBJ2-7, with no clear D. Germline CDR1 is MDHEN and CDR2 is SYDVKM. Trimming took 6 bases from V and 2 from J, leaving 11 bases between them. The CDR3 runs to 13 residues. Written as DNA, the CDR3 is TGTGCCAGCAGCCAAAAGAGCACCTACGAGCAGTACTTC. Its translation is CASSQKSTYEQYF.

CDR3 protein: CASSSSPIEIYGYTF. The CDR3 nucleotides are TGTGCCAGCAGTTCGAGCCCCATAGAGATCTATGGCTACACCTTC. This chain uses TRBV28 with TRBJ1-2, with D hard to call. The CDR3 is 15 amino acids. The germline CDR1 and CDR2 sequences are MDHEN and SYDVKM. Trimming removed 4 bases from V and 4 bases from J, with 16 bases in between.

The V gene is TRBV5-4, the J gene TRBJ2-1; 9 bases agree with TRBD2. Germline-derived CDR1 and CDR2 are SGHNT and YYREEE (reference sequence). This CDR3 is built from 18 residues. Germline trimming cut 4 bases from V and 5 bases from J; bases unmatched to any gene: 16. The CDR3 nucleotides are TGTGCCAGCAGCCGACTAAGGTTGTCTAGCGGGAATGACAATGAGCAGTTCTTC. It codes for CASSRLRLSSGNDNEQFF.

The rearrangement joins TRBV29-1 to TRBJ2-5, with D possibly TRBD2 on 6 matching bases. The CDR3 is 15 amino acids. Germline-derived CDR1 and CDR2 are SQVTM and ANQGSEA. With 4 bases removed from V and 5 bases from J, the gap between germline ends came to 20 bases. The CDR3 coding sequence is TGCAGCGTTGTTGTGGCGGGGAAGGGGAGGGAGACCCAGTACTTC. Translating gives CSVVVAGKGRETQYF.

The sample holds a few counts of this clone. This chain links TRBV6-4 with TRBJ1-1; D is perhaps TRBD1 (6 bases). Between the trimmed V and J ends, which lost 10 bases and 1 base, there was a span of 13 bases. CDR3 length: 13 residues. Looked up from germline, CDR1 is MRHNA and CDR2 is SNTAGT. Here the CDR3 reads CATSMGQNTEAFF. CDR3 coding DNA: TGTGCCACCAGCATGGGACAGAACACTGAAGCTTTCTTT.

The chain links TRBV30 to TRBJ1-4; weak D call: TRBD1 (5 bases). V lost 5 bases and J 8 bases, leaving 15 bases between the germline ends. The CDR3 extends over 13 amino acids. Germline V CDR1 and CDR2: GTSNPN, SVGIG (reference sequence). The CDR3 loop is CAWAGGTGEKLFF. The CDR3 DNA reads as TGTGCCTGGGCCGGAGGGACGGGAGAAAAACTGTTTTTT. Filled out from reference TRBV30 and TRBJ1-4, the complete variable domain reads SQTIHQWPATLVQPVGSPLSLECTVEGTSNPNLYWYRQAAGRGLQLLFYSVGIGQISSEVPQNLSASRPQDRQFILSSKKLLLSDSGFYLCAWAGGTGEKLFFGSGTQLSVL.

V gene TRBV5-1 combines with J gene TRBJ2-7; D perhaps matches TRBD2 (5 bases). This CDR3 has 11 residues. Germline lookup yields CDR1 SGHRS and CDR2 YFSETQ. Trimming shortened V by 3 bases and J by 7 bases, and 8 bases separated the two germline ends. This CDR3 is CASSWEWEQYF. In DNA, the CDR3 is TGCGCCAGCAGCTGGGAGTGGGAGCAGTACTTC.

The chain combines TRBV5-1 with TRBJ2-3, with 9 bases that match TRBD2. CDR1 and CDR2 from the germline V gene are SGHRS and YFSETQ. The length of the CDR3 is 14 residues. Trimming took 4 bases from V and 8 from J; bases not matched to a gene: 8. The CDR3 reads CASSLSGSGVTQYF. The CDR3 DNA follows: TGCGCCAGCAGCCTTAGCGGGAGCGGTGTTACGCAGTATTTT.

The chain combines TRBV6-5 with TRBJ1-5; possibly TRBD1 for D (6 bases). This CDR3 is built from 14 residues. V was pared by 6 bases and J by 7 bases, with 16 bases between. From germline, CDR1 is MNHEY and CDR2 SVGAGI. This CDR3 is CASSVNRVGQPQHF. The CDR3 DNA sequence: TGTGCCAGCAGCGTAAACAGGGTGGGCCAGCCCCAGCATTTT.

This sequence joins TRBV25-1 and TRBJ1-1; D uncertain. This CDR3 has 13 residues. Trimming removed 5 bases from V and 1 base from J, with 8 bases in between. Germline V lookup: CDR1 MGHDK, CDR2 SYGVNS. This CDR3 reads CASSTYTNTEAFF. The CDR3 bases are TGTGCCAGCAGTACCTATACGAACACTGAAGCTTTCTTT.

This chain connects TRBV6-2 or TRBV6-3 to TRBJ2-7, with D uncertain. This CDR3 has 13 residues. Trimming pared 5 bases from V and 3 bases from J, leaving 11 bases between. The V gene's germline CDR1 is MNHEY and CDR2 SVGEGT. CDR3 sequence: CASSTSDNYEQYF. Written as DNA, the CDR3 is TGTGCCAGCAGTACCTCCGACAACTACGAGCAGTACTTC.

CDR3 sequence reads: CASSRLAGDWTEAFF. The CDR3 DNA is TGTGCCAGCAGCCGCCTCGCAGGGGATTGGACTGAAGCTTTCTTT. The rearrangement uses TRBV14 and TRBJ1-1; weak D call: TRBD1 (6 bases). CDR1 and CDR2 from the germline V gene are SGHDN and FVKESK. V dropped 4 bases and J dropped 5 bases, with 17 bases sitting between them. There are 15 residues in the CDR3.

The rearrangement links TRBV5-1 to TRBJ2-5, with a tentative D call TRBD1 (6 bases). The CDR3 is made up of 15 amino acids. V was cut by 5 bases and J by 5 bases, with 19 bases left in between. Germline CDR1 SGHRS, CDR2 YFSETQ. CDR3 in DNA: TGCGCCAGCAGGTCAGGGGCAGGGGTCCAGGAGACCCAGTACTTC. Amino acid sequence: CASRSGAGVQETQYF.

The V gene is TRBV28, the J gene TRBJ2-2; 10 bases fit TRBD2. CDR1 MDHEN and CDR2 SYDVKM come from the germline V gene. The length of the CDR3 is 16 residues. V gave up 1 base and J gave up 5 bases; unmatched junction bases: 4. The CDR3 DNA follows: TGTGCCAGCAGTTTATTGGCTAGCGGGAGTACCGGGGAGCTGTTTTTT. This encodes CASSLLASGSTGELFF.

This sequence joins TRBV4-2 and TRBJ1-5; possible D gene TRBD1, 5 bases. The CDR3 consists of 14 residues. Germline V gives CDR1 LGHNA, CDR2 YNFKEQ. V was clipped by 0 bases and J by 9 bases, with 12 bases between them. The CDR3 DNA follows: TGTGCCAGCAGCCAAGAAAGGGGTGGTTTGCCCCAGCATTTT. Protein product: CASSQERGGLPQHF.

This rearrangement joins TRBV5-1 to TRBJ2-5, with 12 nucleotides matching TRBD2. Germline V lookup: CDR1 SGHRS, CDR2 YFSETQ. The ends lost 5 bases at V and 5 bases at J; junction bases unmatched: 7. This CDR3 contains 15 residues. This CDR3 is CASRLGLAGRETQYF. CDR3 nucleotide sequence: TGCGCCAGCAGACTGGGACTAGCGGGTCGGGAGACCCAGTACTTC.

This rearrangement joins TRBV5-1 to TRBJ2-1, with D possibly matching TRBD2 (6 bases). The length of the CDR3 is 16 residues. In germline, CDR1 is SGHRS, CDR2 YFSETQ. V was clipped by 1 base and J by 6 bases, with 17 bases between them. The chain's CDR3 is CASSLKGGVGGNEQFF. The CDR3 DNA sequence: TGCGCCAGCAGCTTGAAAGGAGGGGTTGGAGGCAATGAGCAGTTCTTC.

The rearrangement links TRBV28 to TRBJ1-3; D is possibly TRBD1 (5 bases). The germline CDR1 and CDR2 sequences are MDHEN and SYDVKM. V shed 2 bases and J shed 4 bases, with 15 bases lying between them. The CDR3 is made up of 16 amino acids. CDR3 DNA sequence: TGTGCCAGCAGTTTAAACCCCCGGGGGGTCGGAAACACCATATATTTT. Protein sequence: CASSLNPRGVGNTIYF. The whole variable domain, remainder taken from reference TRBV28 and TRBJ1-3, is DVKVTQSSRYLVKRTGEKVFLECVQDMDHENMFWYRQDPGLGLRLIYFSYDVKMKEKGDIPEGYSVSREKKERFSLILESASTNQTSMYLCASSLNPRGVGNTIYFGEGSWLTVV.

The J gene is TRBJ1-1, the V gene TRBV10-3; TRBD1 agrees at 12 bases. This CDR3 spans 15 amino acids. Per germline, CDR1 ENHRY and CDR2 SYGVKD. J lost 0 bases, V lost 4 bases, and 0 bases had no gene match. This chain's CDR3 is CAISGDRGLNTEAFF. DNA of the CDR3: TGTGCCATCAGTGGGGACAGGGGGCTGAACACTGAAGCTTTCTTT.